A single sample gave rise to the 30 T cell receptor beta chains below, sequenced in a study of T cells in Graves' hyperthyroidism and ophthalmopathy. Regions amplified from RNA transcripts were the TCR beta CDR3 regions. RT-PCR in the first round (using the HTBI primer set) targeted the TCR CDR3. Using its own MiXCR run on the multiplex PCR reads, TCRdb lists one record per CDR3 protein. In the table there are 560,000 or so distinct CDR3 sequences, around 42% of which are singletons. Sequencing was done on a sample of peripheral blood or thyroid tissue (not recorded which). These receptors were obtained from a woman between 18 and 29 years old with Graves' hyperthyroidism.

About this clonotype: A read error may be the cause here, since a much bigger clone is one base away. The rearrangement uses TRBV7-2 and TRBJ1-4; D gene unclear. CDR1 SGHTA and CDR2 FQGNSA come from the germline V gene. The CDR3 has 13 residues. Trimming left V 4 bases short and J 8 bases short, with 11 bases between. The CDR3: CASSYEEQEKLFF. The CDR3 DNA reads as TGTGCCAGCAGCTACGAGGAGCAGGAAAAACTGTTTTTT.

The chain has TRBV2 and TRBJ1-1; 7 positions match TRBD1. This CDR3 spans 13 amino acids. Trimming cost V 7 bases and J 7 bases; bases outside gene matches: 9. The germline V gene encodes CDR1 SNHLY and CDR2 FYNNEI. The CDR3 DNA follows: TGTGCCAGCATCCGACAGGGAGGGGATGAAGCTTTCTTT. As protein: CASIRQGGDEAFF.

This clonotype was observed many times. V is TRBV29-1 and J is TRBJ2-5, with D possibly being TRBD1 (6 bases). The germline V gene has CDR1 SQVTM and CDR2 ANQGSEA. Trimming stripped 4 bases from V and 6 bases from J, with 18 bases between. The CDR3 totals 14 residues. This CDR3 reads CSVVPTGAVQTQYF. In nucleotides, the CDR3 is TGCAGCGTTGTGCCGACAGGAGCCGTTCAGACCCAGTACTTC.

This chain's CDR3 is CASRSGTGYTGELFF. CDR3 sequence (DNA): TGTGCCAGCAGGTCCGGGACAGGGTACACCGGGGAGCTGTTTTTT. V gene TRBV5-5 combines with J gene TRBJ2-2; 9 bases align to TRBD1. Unmatched junction bases numbered 5, after V lost 5 bases and J lost 3 bases. The CDR3 totals 15 residues. Germline V CDR1 and CDR2: SGHKS, YYEKEE (reference sequence).

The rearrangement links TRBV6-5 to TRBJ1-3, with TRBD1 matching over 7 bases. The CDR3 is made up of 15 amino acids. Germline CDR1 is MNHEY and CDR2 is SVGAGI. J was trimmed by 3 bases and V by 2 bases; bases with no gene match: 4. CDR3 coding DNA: TGTGCCAGCAGTTACGACAGGGCGATTGGAAACACCATATATTTT. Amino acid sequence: CASSYDRAIGNTIYF.

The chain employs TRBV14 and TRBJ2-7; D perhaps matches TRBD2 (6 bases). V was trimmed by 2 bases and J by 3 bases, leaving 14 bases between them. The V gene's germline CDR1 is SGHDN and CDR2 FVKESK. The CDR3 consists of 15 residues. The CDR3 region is CASSQNVRGYYEQYF. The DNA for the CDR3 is TGTGCCAGCAGCCAAAACGTTCGGGGGTACTACGAGCAGTACTTC.

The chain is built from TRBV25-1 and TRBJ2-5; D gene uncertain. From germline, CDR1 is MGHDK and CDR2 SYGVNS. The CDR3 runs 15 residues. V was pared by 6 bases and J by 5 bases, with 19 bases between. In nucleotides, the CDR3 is TGTGCCAGCAGCGTACACTACAGTGCTGGGGAGACCCAGTACTTC. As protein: CASSVHYSAGETQYF.

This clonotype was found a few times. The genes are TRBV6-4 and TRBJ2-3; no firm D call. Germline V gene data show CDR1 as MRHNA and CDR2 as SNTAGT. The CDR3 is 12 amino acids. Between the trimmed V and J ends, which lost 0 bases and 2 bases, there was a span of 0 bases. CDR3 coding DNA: TGTGCCAGCAGTGACTCCACAGATACGCAGTATTTT. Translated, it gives CASSDSTDTQYF.

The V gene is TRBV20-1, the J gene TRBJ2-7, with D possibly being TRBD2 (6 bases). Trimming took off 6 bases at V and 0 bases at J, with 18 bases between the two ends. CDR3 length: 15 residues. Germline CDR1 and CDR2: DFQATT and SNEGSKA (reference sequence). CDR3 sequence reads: CSAGTSTPSSYEQYF. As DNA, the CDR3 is TGCAGTGCCGGGACTTCAACCCCGAGCTCCTACGAGCAGTACTTC.

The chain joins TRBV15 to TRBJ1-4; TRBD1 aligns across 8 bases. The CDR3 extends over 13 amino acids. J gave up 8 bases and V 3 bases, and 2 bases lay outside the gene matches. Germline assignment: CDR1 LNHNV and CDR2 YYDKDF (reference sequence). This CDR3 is CATSSNRGEKLFF. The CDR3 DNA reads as TGTGCCACCAGCAGCAACAGGGGGGAAAAACTGTTTTTT.

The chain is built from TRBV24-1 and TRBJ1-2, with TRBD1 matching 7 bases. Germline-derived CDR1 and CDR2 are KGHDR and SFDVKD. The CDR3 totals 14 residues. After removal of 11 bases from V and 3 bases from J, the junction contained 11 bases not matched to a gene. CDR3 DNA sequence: TGTGCCAGTAGTATCACCCAGGGGGACTATGGCTACACCTTC. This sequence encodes CASSITQGDYGYTF.

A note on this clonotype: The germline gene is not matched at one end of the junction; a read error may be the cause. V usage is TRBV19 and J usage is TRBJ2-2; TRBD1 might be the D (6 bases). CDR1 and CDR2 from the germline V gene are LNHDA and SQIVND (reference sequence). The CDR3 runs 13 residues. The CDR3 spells CDSSRQVVGELFF. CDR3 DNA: TGTGACAGTAGTAGACAGGTCGTCGGGGAGCTGTTTTTT.

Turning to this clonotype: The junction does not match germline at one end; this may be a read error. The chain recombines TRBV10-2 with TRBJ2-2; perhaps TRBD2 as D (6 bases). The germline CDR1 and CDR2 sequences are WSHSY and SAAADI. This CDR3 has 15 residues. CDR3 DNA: TGTGCCAGCGCATCGACTAGTGTAATTACCGGGGAGCTGTTTTTT. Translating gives CASASTSVITGELFF.

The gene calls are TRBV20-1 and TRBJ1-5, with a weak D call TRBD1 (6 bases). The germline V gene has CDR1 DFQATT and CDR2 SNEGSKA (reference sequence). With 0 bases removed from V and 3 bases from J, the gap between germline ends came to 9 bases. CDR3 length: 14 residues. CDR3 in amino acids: CSAREDSHNQPQHF. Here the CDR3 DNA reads TGCAGTGCTAGAGAGGACAGCCACAATCAGCCCCAGCATTTT.

The CDR3 DNA is TGTGCCACCAGTGGAAACAGGGGGACGAGTGGCTACACCTTC. The encoded protein is CATSGNRGTSGYTF. The chain recombines TRBV24-1 with TRBJ1-2; 8 nucleotides line up with TRBD1. V lost 5 bases to trimming and J lost 7 bases; unmatched junction nucleotides: 8. CDR1 is KGHDR and CDR2 is SFDVKD in the germline V gene. CDR3 size: 14 residues.

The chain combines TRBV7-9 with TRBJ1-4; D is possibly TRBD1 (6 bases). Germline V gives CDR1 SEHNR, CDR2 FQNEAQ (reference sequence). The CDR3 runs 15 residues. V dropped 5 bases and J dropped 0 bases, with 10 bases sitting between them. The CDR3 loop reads CASSLGASTNEKLFF. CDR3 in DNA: TGTGCCAGCAGCCTGGGGGCCTCAACTAATGAAAAACTGTTTTTT. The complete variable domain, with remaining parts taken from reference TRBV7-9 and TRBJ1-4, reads DTGVSQNPRHKITKRGQNVTFRCDPISEHNRLYWYRQTLGQGPEFLTYFQNEAQLEKSRLLSDRFSAERPKGSFSTLEIQRTEQGDSAMYLCASSLGASTNEKLFFGSGTQLSVL.

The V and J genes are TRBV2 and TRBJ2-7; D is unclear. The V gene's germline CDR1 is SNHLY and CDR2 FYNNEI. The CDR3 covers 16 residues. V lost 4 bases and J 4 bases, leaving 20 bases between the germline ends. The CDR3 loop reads CASSVPPGSHLYEQYF. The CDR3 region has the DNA TGTGCCAGCAGTGTGCCGCCAGGATCACACCTTTACGAGCAGTACTTC.

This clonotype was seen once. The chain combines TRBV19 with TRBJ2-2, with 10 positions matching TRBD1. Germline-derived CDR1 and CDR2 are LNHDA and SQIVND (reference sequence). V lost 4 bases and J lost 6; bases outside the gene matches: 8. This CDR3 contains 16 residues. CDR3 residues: CASSTLPGQGPGELFF. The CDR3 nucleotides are TGTGCCAGTAGTACCCTCCCGGGACAGGGGCCCGGGGAGCTGTTTTTT.

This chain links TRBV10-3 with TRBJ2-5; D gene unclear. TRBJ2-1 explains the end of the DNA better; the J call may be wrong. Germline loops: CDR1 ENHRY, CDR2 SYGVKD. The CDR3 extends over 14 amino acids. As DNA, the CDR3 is TGTGCCATCAGTGAGTGGGTGGAAGACAATGAGCAGTTCTTC. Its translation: CAISEWVEDNEQFF.

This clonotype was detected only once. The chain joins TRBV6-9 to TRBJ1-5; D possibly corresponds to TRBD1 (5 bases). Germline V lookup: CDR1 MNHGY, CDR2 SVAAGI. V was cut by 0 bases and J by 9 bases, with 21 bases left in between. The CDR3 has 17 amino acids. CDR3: CASSYSAQGSVWPPQHF. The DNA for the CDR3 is TGTGCCAGCAGTTATTCGGCGCAGGGATCTGTATGGCCGCCCCAGCATTTT.

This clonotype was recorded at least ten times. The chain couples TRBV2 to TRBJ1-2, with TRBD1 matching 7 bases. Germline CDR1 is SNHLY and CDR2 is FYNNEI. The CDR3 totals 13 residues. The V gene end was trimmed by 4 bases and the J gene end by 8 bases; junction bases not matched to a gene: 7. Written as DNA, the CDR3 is TGTGCCAGCAGTGCCGACAGGGAGTGGGGCTACACCTTC. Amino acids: CASSADREWGYTF.

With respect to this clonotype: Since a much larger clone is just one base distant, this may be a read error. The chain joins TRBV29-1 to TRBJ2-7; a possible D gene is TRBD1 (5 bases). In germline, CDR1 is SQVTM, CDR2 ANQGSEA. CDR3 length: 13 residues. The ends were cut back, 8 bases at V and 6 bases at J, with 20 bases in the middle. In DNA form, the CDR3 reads TGCAGCTGTACCAAGACAGCCTCAGGCGAGCAGTACTTC. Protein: CSCTKTASGEQYF.

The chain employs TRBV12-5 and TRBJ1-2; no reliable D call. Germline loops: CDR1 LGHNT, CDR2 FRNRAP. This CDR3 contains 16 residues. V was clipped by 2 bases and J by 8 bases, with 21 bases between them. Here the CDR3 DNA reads TGTGCTAGTGGTTTGACTCCTGACAACCTACGCCTCGGCTACACCTTC. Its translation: CASGLTPDNLRLGYTF.

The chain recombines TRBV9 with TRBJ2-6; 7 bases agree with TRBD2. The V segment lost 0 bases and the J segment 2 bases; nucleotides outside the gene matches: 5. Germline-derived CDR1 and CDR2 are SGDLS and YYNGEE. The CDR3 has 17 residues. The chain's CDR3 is CASSVVGLGAGANVLTF. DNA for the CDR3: TGTGCCAGCAGCGTAGTTGGACTAGGGGCTGGGGCCAACGTCCTGACTTTC.

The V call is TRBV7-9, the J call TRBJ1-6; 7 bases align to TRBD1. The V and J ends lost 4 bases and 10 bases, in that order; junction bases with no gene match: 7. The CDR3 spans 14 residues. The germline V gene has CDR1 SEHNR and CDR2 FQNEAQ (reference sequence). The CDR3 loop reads CASSSSGGRSPLHF. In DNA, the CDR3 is TGTGCCAGCAGCTCATCAGGGGGGCGGTCACCCCTCCACTTT.

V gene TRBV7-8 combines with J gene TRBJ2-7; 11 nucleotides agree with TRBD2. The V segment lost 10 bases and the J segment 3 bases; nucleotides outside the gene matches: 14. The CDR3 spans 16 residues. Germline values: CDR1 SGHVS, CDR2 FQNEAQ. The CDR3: CATTFGTSGPVYEQYF. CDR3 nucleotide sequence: TGTGCCACCACTTTTGGGACTAGCGGTCCCGTCTACGAGCAGTACTTC.

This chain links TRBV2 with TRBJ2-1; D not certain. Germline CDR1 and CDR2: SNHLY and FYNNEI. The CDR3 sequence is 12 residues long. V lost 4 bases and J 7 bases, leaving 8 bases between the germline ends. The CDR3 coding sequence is TGTGCCAGCAGTGGGGCGCCAAATGAGCAGTTCTTC. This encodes CASSGAPNEQFF. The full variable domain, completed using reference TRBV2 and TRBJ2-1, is EPEVTQTPSHQVTQMGQEVILRCVPISNHLYFYWYRQILGQKVEFLVSFYNNEISEKSEIFDDQFSVERPDGSNFTLKIRSTKLEDSAMYFCASSGAPNEQFFGPGTRLTVL.

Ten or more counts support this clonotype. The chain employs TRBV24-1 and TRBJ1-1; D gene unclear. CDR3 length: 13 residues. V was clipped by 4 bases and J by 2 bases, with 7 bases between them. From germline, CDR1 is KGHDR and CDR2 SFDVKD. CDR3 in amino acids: CATSDELNTEAFF. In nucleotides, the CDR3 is TGTGCCACCAGTGACGAACTTAACACTGAAGCTTTCTTT.

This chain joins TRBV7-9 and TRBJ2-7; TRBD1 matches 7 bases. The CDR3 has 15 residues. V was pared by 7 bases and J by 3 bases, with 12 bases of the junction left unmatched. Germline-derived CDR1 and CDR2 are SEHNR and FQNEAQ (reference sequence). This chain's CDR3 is CASIPPNDRDYEQYF. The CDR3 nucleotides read TGTGCCAGCATCCCCCCCAATGACAGGGACTACGAGCAGTACTTC.

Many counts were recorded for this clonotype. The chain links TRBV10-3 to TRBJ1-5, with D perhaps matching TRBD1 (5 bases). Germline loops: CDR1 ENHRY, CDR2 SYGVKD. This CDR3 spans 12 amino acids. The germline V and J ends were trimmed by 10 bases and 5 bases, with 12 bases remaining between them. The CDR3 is CASPRAHQPQHF. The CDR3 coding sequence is TGTGCCAGCCCCAGGGCCCATCAGCCCCAGCATTTT.